This is a list of T cell receptor beta chains from one sample in a study of cytomegalovirus exposure and HLA in healthy donors. The protocol was immunoSEQ multiplex PCR, while the TCRdb copy is restricted to in-frame clones and leaves out a portion. The data contain approximately 240,000 clones, roughly 82% of them singletons. Material: PBMCs. These receptor sequences come from a woman in her thirties or forties in good health and CMV-seropositive. Both conserved end residues are part of each CDR3. The order of the fields is J gene, D gene, clone size, V gene, CDR3 DNA, CDR3 protein. D genes are given only for firm matches. Size is omitted from some rows. Given values are once, few, many or a class for expanded clones.

>TRBJ2-7|TRBD2|once|TRBV4-3
TGCGCCAGCAGCCAAGGCGCTAGCGGGAGGGTAGAAGAGCAGTACTTC
CASSQGASGRVEEQYF
>TRBJ1-3|TRBD1|NA|TRBV7-2
TGTGCCAGCAGCCCGACAGGGGATCATGGAAACACCATATATTTT
CASSPTGDHGNTIYF
>TRBJ2-1|NA|NA|TRBV9
TGTGCCAGCAGCGTAGCGGGTCAGAGAGGTGAGCAGTTCTTC
CASSVAGQRGEQFF
>TRBJ2-1|NA|NA|TRBV19
TGTGCCAGTAGTATAGTCTCGGCAGGCATTAACAATGAGCAGTTCTTC
CASSIVSAGINNEQFF
>TRBJ1-1|TRBD1|NA|TRBV2
TGTGCCAGCGGTGGACAGGCGAACACTGAAGCTTTCTTT
CASGGQANTEAFF
>TRBJ2-7|TRBD1|few|TRBV7-2
TGTGCCAGCAGCTTGTCAACCGGGACAGGGGTCCACGAGCAGTACTTC
CASSLSTGTGVHEQYF
>TRBJ1-1|NA|NA|TRBV2
TGTGCCAGCAGTGAGATTTGGAGTTCAAACACTGAAGCTTTCTTT
CASSEIWSSNTEAFF
>TRBJ1-2|NA|NA|TRBV5-6
TGTGCCAGCAGCCGCAGAAACACTAACTATGGCTACACCTTC
CASSRRNTNYGYTF
>TRBJ2-3|TRBD1|NA|TRBV11-3
TGTGCCAGCGAAAGCGGAGCAGAAGGGGGCGATACGCAGTATTTT
CASESGAEGGDTQYF
>TRBJ1-2|TRBD1|NA|TRBV6-6
TGTGCCAGCAGTACCACAGGGGCTAACTATGGCTACACCTTC
CASSTTGANYGYTF
>TRBJ1-1|NA|NA|TRBV19
TGTGCCAGTAGAACCCCGGGAGTCGGAGGAAACGAAGCTTTCTTT
CASRTPGVGGNEAFF
>TRBJ2-7|NA|NA|TRBV4-2
TGTGCCAGCGGTGGGGCAGGGAATTACGAGCAGTACTTC
CASGGAGNYEQYF
>TRBJ1-2|NA|NA|TRBV6-5
TGTGCCAGCAGGAAAGGTGGACAGACCAACTATGGCTACACCTTC
CASRKGGQTNYGYTF
>TRBJ2-7|TRBD2|NA|TRBV27
TGTGCCAGCAGTCTACCACAGGGATCCTGGGGACTAGCGGGAGTGGAGTCCTACGAGCAGTACTTC
CASSLPQGSWGLAGVESYEQYF
>TRBJ2-7|TRBD1|NA|TRBV9
TGTGCCAGCAGCGCCAGGGACAGGGTAAACGAGCAGTACTTC
CASSARDRVNEQYF
>TRBJ2-1|NA|NA|TRBV9
TGTGCCAGCAGCCCCCCGGGGACACTCTCCTACAATGAGCAGTTCTTC
CASSPPGTLSYNEQFF
>TRBJ1-2|TRBD1|NA|TRBV5-4
TGTGCCAGCAGCTTGAGTCAGGGGGCTGACGGCTACACCTTC
CASSLSQGADGYTF
>TRBJ1-2|TRBD1|NA|TRBV7-2
TGTGCCAGCAGCTTAGTAGGGAATTTTGCGGGACAGGGAAGCTATGGCTACACCTTC
CASSLVGNFAGQGSYGYTF
>TRBJ2-2|TRBD1|NA|TRBV12-5
TGTGCTAGTGGTTTGCGACAGGGATCGAACACCGGGGAGCTGTTTTTT
CASGLRQGSNTGELFF
>TRBJ1-2|NA|NA|TRBV2
TGTGCCAGCAGCGGCAGGGACTATGGCTACACCTTC
CASSGRDYGYTF
>TRBJ2-7|NA|NA|TRBV19
TGTGCCAGTAGTGCGAACCGGGAGACGACGAATTCCTACGAGCAGTACTTC
CASSANRETTNSYEQYF
>TRBJ1-2|TRBD1|NA|TRBV7-2
TGTGCCAGCAGCCCACTCCCGGGACAGGGGGCAGGTGGCTACACCTTC
CASSPLPGQGAGGYTF
>TRBJ2-5|NA|once|TRBV7-6
TGTGCCAGCAGCGAGGACCTAGCGACGTACCAAGAGACCCAGTACTTC
CASSEDLATYQETQYF
>TRBJ2-3|TRBD1|NA|TRBV5-1
TGCGCCAGCAGCTTCTCCGGGACAGGGGGGCCAGATACGCAGTATTTT
CASSFSGTGGPDTQYF